The 32 T cell receptor beta chains presented below share a single source sample, sequenced in a study of T cell changes during pregnancy in multiple sclerosis. Produced via immunoSEQ multiplex PCR; TCRdb's table is partial and in-frame only. The table lists over 45,000 clones, 75% to 90% of them singletons. The material was peripheral blood, obtained after pregnancy. All receptors come from a female donor with multiple sclerosis, enrolled in a pregnancy study.

The J gene is TRBJ1-4, the V gene TRBV6-6; D gene unclear. The CDR3 runs 15 residues. The V and J ends lost 2 bases and 5 bases respectively, with 12 bases between them. The germline gives CDR1 MNHNY, CDR2 SVGAGI (reference sequence). This CDR3 is CASSYPPGTNEKLFF. CDR3 DNA: TGTGCCAGCAGTTACCCACCGGGAACCAATGAAAAACTGTTTTTT.

This chain uses TRBV14 with TRBJ1-1; D is ambiguous. The length of the CDR3 is 13 residues. Germline-derived CDR1 and CDR2 are SGHDN and FVKESK. V was clipped by 0 bases and J by 1 base, with 3 bases between them. The CDR3: CASSQDRNTEAFF. The CDR3 DNA reads as TGTGCCAGCAGCCAAGATAGGAACACTGAAGCTTTCTTT.

This chain joins TRBV6-5 and TRBJ1-6, with D possibly TRBD1 on 5 matching bases. Between the trimmed V and J ends, which lost 0 bases and 7 bases, there was a span of 13 bases. CDR1 is MNHEY and CDR2 is SVGAGI in the germline V gene. The CDR3 totals 16 residues. For the CDR3, the DNA is TGTGCCAGCAGTTACTCGAGCGGGACGGCGAATTCACCCCTCCACTTT. This codes for CASSYSSGTANSPLHF.

The chain is built from TRBV5-1 and TRBJ2-2; 8 bases map to TRBD1. Germline V CDR1 and CDR2: SGHRS, YFSETQ. CDR3 length equals 16 residues. With 2 bases clipped from V and 5 bases from J, the junction kept 8 bases outside the gene matches. Written as DNA, the CDR3 is TGCGCCAGCAGCTTTACAGGGGGTTCTACTACCGGGGAGCTGTTTTTT. Translation: CASSFTGGSTTGELFF.

The CDR3 DNA follows: TGCGCCAGCAGCTTGGAACTGACAGATACGCAGTATTTT. This encodes CASSLELTDTQYF. The chain couples TRBV5-1 to TRBJ2-3; D ambiguous. Germline V CDR1 and CDR2: SGHRS, YFSETQ. CDR3 length equals 13 residues. V was clipped by 0 bases and J by 3 bases, with 5 bases between them. Full variable domain (outside the CDR3, taken from reference TRBV5-1 and TRBJ2-3): KAGVTQTPRYLIKTRGQQVTLSCSPISGHRSVSWYQQTPGQGLQFLFEYFSETQRNKGNFPGRFSGRQFSNSRSEMNVSTLELGDSALYLCASSLELTDTQYFGPGTRLTVL.

The chain is built from TRBV4-2 and TRBJ2-1; 9 bases fit TRBD2. CDR1 and CDR2 (germline): LGHNA, YNFKEQ. This CDR3 is 16 amino acids long. With 1 base clipped from V and 3 bases from J, the junction kept 4 bases outside the gene matches. CDR3 nucleotides: TGTGCCAGCAGCCAAGTTGGCGGGGGGGGCTACAATGAGCAGTTCTTC. Its translation is CASSQVGGGGYNEQFF.

V gene TRBV28 combines with J gene TRBJ1-2; possible D gene TRBD1, 5 bases. Trimming took 10 bases from V and 4 from J, leaving 22 bases between them. The CDR3 is 15 amino acids. Germline V gives CDR1 MDHEN, CDR2 SYDVKM. DNA of the CDR3: TGTGCCACGGGTAGGGATGGGGCCGAAAGCTATGGCTACACCTTC. Protein: CATGRDGAESYGYTF.

The rearrangement joins TRBV15 to TRBJ2-7; maybe TRBD1 (5 bases). The V end lost 3 bases, the J end lost 1 base, and 16 bases lay between the germline ends. The CDR3 contains 16 residues. The germline CDR1 and CDR2 sequences are LNHNV and YYDKDF (reference sequence). In DNA form, the CDR3 reads TGTGCCACCAGCAGTATAGGACAAGCCGGGTCCTACGAGCAGTACTTC. Its protein product is CATSSIGQAGSYEQYF.

This chain joins TRBV5-1 and TRBJ2-7; 7 bases agree with TRBD1. V was clipped by 4 bases and J by 2 bases; unmatched bases: 9. Germline assignment: CDR1 SGHRS and CDR2 YFSETQ. CDR3 size: 15 residues. CDR3 loop: CASSPNGQAAYEQYF. The DNA of the CDR3 is TGCGCCAGCAGCCCGAATGGACAGGCAGCCTACGAGCAGTACTTC.

The chain has TRBV18 and TRBJ2-4; 11 bases line up with TRBD2. The V gene's germline CDR1 is KGHSH and CDR2 LQKENI. CDR3 size: 15 residues. Germline trimming cut 6 bases from V and 5 bases from J; bases unmatched to any gene: 6. The CDR3 nucleotides read TGTGCCAGCTCCCTAGCGGGGGGACGTCAAAACATTCAGTACTTC. This sequence encodes CASSLAGGRQNIQYF.

The rearrangement joins TRBV4-2 to TRBJ2-3, with a tentative D call TRBD1 (6 bases). Germline CDR1 is LGHNA and CDR2 is YNFKEQ. This CDR3 is 15 amino acids long. Trimming stripped 0 bases from V and 2 bases from J, with 9 bases between. In DNA form, the CDR3 reads TGTGCCAGCAGCCAAGACAGGGGATACACAGATACGCAGTATTTT. It codes for CASSQDRGYTDTQYF.

V usage is TRBV28 and J usage is TRBJ1-2; tentatively, D is TRBD1 (5 bases). The CDR3 contains 14 residues. V was pared by 6 bases and J by 8 bases, with 19 bases between. Germline V CDR1 and CDR2: MDHEN, SYDVKM. CDR3 sequence (DNA): TGTGCCAGCAGGCCTTGGGCATTGGGGGGAGGCTACACCTTC. Amino acids: CASRPWALGGGYTF.

The V gene is TRBV19, the J gene TRBJ1-1; 10 nucleotides align to TRBD1. The CDR3 runs to 15 residues. CDR1 is LNHDA, CDR2 SQIVND, per germline (reference sequence). V gave up 8 bases and J gave up 5 bases; unmatched junction bases: 11. The CDR3 DNA reads TGTGCCAGTGTCGACAGGGGGCTGATAAAAACTGAAGCTTTCTTT. This encodes CASVDRGLIKTEAFF.

The V and J genes are TRBV9 and TRBJ2-7; 7 bases align to TRBD2. V gave up 1 base and J gave up 2 bases; unmatched junction bases: 3. The CDR3 is 14 amino acids. Germline V gene data show CDR1 as SGDLS and CDR2 as YYNGEE. The CDR3 loop is CASSVTSAAYEQYF. CDR3 coding DNA: TGTGCCAGCAGCGTAACTAGCGCTGCCTACGAGCAGTACTTC.

The chain couples TRBV2 to TRBJ1-6; D remains ambiguous. The germline CDR1 and CDR2 sequences are SNHLY and FYNNEI. V lost 7 bases, J lost 14 bases, and 18 bases lay in between. The CDR3 contains 13 residues. CDR3 amino acids: CASNRGQRSTLHF. In DNA, the CDR3 is TGTGCCAGCAATAGAGGCCAGCGTTCCACCCTCCACTTT.

The chain uses TRBV6-1 and TRBJ1-4; 7 nucleotides align to TRBD1. The CDR3 covers 13 residues. Germline values: CDR1 MNHNS, CDR2 SASEGT. V lost 8 bases and J lost 8; bases outside the gene matches: 8. The CDR3: CASARGHYEKLFF. The CDR3 DNA follows: TGTGCCAGCGCGAGGGGGCATTACGAAAAACTGTTTTTT.

This clone was observed a handful of times. This chain joins TRBV6-6 and TRBJ1-1; D may be TRBD1 (5 bases). This CDR3 has 13 residues. CDR1 is MNHNY, CDR2 SVGAGI, per germline (reference sequence). V was pared by 7 bases and J by 4 bases, with 13 bases between. This CDR3 reads CASTPGVSTEAFF. Written as DNA, the CDR3 is TGTGCCAGCACCCCGGGGGTGAGCACTGAAGCTTTCTTT.

CDR3 amino acids: CASSRQGLSAEAFF. The CDR3 bases are TGTGCCAGCAGCCGACAGGGGTTGAGCGCTGAAGCTTTCTTT. The chain uses TRBV7-2 and TRBJ1-1; 8 nucleotides line up with TRBD1. J was trimmed by 6 bases and V by 5 bases; bases with no gene match: 8. CDR1 is SGHTA and CDR2 is FQGNSA in the germline V gene. The CDR3 has 14 amino acids.

The chain couples TRBV4-1 to TRBJ1-6; D is uncertain. Trimming removed 0 bases from V and 8 bases from J, with 14 bases in between. The CDR3 runs 16 residues. Germline assignment: CDR1 MGHRA and CDR2 YSYEKL. CDR3 sequence (DNA): TGCGCCAGCAGCCAAGACCCCGGCGGGTCGTATTCACCCCTCCACTTT. It translates to CASSQDPGGSYSPLHF.

The chain uses TRBV15 and TRBJ2-7; D is undetermined. The germline V gene encodes CDR1 LNHNV and CDR2 YYDKDF (reference sequence). CDR3 length: 16 amino acids. V lost 0 bases to trimming and J lost 1 base, with 13 bases between them. CDR3 protein: CATSRDSSIPSYEQYF. The CDR3 DNA reads TGTGCCACCAGCAGAGATAGCAGCATTCCTTCCTACGAGCAGTACTTC.

This sequence joins TRBV27 and TRBJ2-7, with D possibly matching TRBD1 (6 bases). Trimming stripped 3 bases from V and 4 bases from J, with 16 bases between. The germline V gene has CDR1 MNHEY and CDR2 SMNVEV (reference sequence). The CDR3 runs to 15 residues. CDR3 bases: TGTGCCAGCAGTTTGGTTGGGGGCCAGAAGTACGAGCAGTACTTC. It translates to CASSLVGGQKYEQYF.

The rearrangement uses TRBV10-3 and TRBJ2-2; 8 bases line up with TRBD1. Unmatched junction bases numbered 7, after V lost 7 bases and J lost 3 bases. Germline V CDR1 and CDR2: ENHRY, SYGVKD. The length of the CDR3 is 15 residues. The CDR3 nucleotides are TGTGCCATCACCCCGGGACAGGTGGACACCGGGGAGCTGTTTTTT. Its protein is CAITPGQVDTGELFF.

V usage is TRBV13 and J usage is TRBJ1-6; possible D gene TRBD1, 6 bases. The V gene's germline CDR1 is PRHDT and CDR2 FYEKMQ (reference sequence). V was shortened by 0 bases and J by 6 bases, with 15 bases between the two germline ends. The length of the CDR3 is 17 residues. As DNA, the CDR3 is TGTGCCAGCAGCTTAGGGGGGGCAGGGTGGGGTAATTCACCCCTCCACTTT. Its translation: CASSLGGAGWGNSPLHF. Complete variable domain (other parts from reference TRBV13 and TRBJ1-6): AAGVIQSPRHLIKEKRETATLKCYPIPRHDTVYWYQQGPGQDPQFLISFYEKMQSDKGSIPDRFSAQQFSDYHSELNMSSLELGDSALYFCASSLGGAGWGNSPLHFGNGTRLTVT.

This clone is a singleton in its sample. V and J are TRBV19 and TRBJ1-5; D is perhaps TRBD1 (5 bases). V lost 7 bases, J lost 7 bases, and 17 bases lay in between. The germline V gene encodes CDR1 LNHDA and CDR2 SQIVND (reference sequence). The CDR3 runs 14 residues. The CDR3 region is CASTPTGGGQPQHF. CDR3 in DNA: TGTGCCAGTACCCCTACTGGGGGGGGACAGCCCCAGCATTTT.

The count of this clone is one. The CDR3 coding sequence is TGTGCCAGCAGCCCGCGCTTTCCCGGGGAGCTGTTTTTT. Protein sequence: CASSPRFPGELFF. The gene calls are TRBV7-9 and TRBJ2-2; D gene unclear. V was pared by 5 bases and J by 6 bases, with 10 bases between. Germline V gene lookup returns CDR1 SEHNR and CDR2 FQNEAQ (reference sequence). This CDR3 spans 13 amino acids.

V and J are TRBV9 and TRBJ1-6, with 11 bases aligning to TRBD1. The CDR3 is 14 amino acids. Germline values: CDR1 SGDLS, CDR2 YYNGEE. J gave up 8 bases and V 5 bases, and 3 bases lay outside the gene matches. The CDR3 sequence: CASRGQGADSPLHF. The CDR3, as DNA: TGTGCCAGCAGAGGACAGGGGGCCGATTCACCCCTCCACTTT.

The chain links TRBV18 to TRBJ1-4, with TRBD1 as a possible D gene (6 bases). The CDR3 sequence is 14 residues long. V was clipped by 5 bases and J by 10 bases, with 17 bases between them. Per the germline V gene, CDR1 is KGHSH and CDR2 is LQKENI. The CDR3 loop reads CASSAAAIGGKLFF. The CDR3 region has the DNA TGTGCCAGCTCAGCGGCTGCCATAGGGGGAAAACTGTTTTTT.

The genes are TRBV6-1 and TRBJ2-1; TRBD1 agrees at 12 bases. J gave up 13 bases and V 4 bases, and 8 bases lay outside the gene matches. This CDR3 comprises 14 residues. Germline CDR1 MNHNS, CDR2 SASEGT. CDR3 sequence (DNA): TGTGCCAGCAGTGCGGGACAGGGGGCAGATACACAGTTCTTC. This sequence encodes CASSAGQGADTQFF.

This chain joins TRBV7-2 and TRBJ2-5, with 8 bases fitting TRBD2. This CDR3 spans 12 amino acids. J lost 7 bases, V lost 5 bases, and 3 bases had no gene match. Germline V gene lookup returns CDR1 SGHTA and CDR2 FQGNSA. CDR3 residues: CASSIAGGTQYF. CDR3 in DNA: TGTGCCAGCAGCATCGCGGGGGGGACCCAGTACTTC.

On this clone: An end of the junction differs from the germline gene, which may be a read error. The gene calls are TRBV6-5 and TRBJ1-1, with 12 bases fitting TRBD1. The CDR3 sequence is 13 residues long. Germline V CDR1 and CDR2: MNHEY, SVGAGI. CDR3 region: CASSTGQGARVLF. The CDR3, as DNA: TGTGCCAGCAGTACGGGACAGGGGGCGCGAGTTCTCTTT.

The V call is TRBV7-8, the J call TRBJ2-1, with 13 positions matching TRBD2. Germline trimming cut 5 bases from V and 0 bases from J; bases unmatched to any gene: 4. CDR1 is SGHVS, CDR2 FQNEAQ, per germline. CDR3 length: 17 residues. In DNA form, the CDR3 reads TGTGCCAGCAGCGCGAGGACTAGCGGGAGCTCCTACAATGAGCAGTTCTTC. Translating gives CASSARTSGSSYNEQFF.

The chain uses TRBV7-3 and TRBJ1-3; no definite D call. Germline V lookup: CDR1 SGHTA, CDR2 FQGTGA. The CDR3 length is 13 residues. The germline V and J ends were trimmed by 8 bases and 1 base, with 9 bases remaining between them. CDR3 sequence: CASAAGSGNTIYF. In DNA form, the CDR3 reads TGTGCCAGCGCAGCAGGATCTGGAAACACCATATATTTT.